These T cell receptor beta chains were read from a single sample in a study of breast tumors, draining lymph nodes, adjacent tissues. TCRdb analysed the multiplex PCR reads with MiXCR anew, one entry per CDR3 protein. The table lists 100,000 or so distinct CDR3 sequences, 21% of them singletons. The sample comprised axillary lymph node tissue. These receptors came from a female donor with breast cancer. Some clones in this sample may be carry-over from other donors' samples. Each CDR3 is given with its conserved first and last residue. The order of the fields is clone size, D gene, J gene, V gene, CDR3 DNA, CDR3 protein. A D gene is named only where the DNA matches it firmly. Expanded clones get a size class; other rows say once, few or many, or leave the size out.

abundance: many
d_gene: NA
j_gene: TRBJ2-7
v_gene: TRBV7-8
CDR3nt: TGTGCCAGCAGCTTACAATCGAAGATTAGGGACTACGAGCAGTACTTC
CDR3aa: CASSLQSKIRDYEQYF

abundance: many
d_gene: NA
j_gene: TRBJ2-7
v_gene: TRBV10-3
CDR3nt: TGTGCCATCAGTGCAACCGGGGGACCCCCTCTCCACGAGCAGTACTTC
CDR3aa: CAISATGGPPLHEQYF

abundance: many
d_gene: NA
j_gene: TRBJ2-1
v_gene: TRBV20-1
CDR3nt: TGCAGTGCAAATTCCTACAATGAGCAGTTCTTC
CDR3aa: CSANSYNEQFF

abundance: many
d_gene: TRBD1
j_gene: TRBJ1-5
v_gene: TRBV6-1
CDR3nt: TGTGCCAGCACCAGGACAGGGGTGAGCAATCAGCCCCAGCATTTT
CDR3aa: CASTRTGVSNQPQHF

abundance: many
d_gene: NA
j_gene: TRBJ2-2
v_gene: TRBV11-2
CDR3nt: TGTGCCAGCAGCCCAATACAGGGGAACACCGGGGAGCTGTTTTTT
CDR3aa: CASSPIQGNTGELFF

abundance: few
d_gene: NA
j_gene: TRBJ1-2
v_gene: TRBV18
CDR3nt: TGTGCCAGCTCACCAGAGACAGATTATGGCTACACCTTC
CDR3aa: CASSPETDYGYTF

abundance: many
d_gene: NA
j_gene: TRBJ2-3
v_gene: TRBV24-1
CDR3nt: TGTGCCACCAGTGATTTGGGGGGCGGAACAGATACGCAGTATTTT
CDR3aa: CATSDLGGGTDTQYF

abundance: few
d_gene: NA
j_gene: TRBJ2-4
v_gene: TRBV9
CDR3nt: TGTGCCAGCAGCCCCCCTGGCATCAAAAACATTCAGTACTTC
CDR3aa: CASSPPGIKNIQYF

abundance: many
d_gene: NA
j_gene: TRBJ2-5
v_gene: TRBV7-9
CDR3nt: TGTGCCAGCAGCCCTACTCGAGATTTAACCAGTAGCGGTACTCAAGAGACCCAGTACTTC
CDR3aa: CASSPTRDLTSSGTQETQYF

abundance: many
d_gene: NA
j_gene: TRBJ1-2
v_gene: TRBV19
CDR3nt: TGTGCCAGTAGTAACCGGGACACAAGCCGCTATGGCTACACCTTC
CDR3aa: CASSNRDTSRYGYTF

abundance: few
d_gene: NA
j_gene: TRBJ2-5
v_gene: TRBV5-6
CDR3nt: TGTGCCAGCAGCTTGGTTCGAGGTCCCGACCAAGGGACCCAGTACTTC
CDR3aa: CASSLVRGPDQGTQYF

abundance: many
d_gene: TRBD1
j_gene: TRBJ2-5
v_gene: TRBV7-9
CDR3nt: TGTGCCAGCAGCTTCTGGACAGGGGCGGAGGAGACCCAGTACTTC
CDR3aa: CASSFWTGAEETQYF

abundance: many
d_gene: NA
j_gene: TRBJ1-2
v_gene: TRBV5-1
CDR3nt: TGCGCCAGCAGCTTGCCAGGGCTTACCTATGGCTACACCTTC
CDR3aa: CASSLPGLTYGYTF

abundance: many
d_gene: NA
j_gene: TRBJ2-3
v_gene: TRBV5-1
CDR3nt: TGCGCCAGCAGCTTGGTGGGACTGACTAGCACAGATACGCAGTATTTT
CDR3aa: CASSLVGLTSTDTQYF

abundance: many
d_gene: NA
j_gene: TRBJ1-2
v_gene: TRBV5-8
CDR3nt: TGTGCCAGCAGCTTCACAGGACATGGCTACACCTTC
CDR3aa: CASSFTGHGYTF

abundance: many
d_gene: NA
j_gene: TRBJ1-2
v_gene: TRBV6-5
CDR3nt: TGTGCCAGCAGTTCCCGACGGACACAAAACTATGGCTACACCTTC
CDR3aa: CASSSRRTQNYGYTF

abundance: few
d_gene: NA
j_gene: TRBJ1-3
v_gene: TRBV3-1
CDR3nt: TGTGCCAGCGCGACTGGAGAAGGAAACACCATATATTTT
CDR3aa: CASATGEGNTIYF

abundance: many
d_gene: TRBD2
j_gene: TRBJ2-3
v_gene: TRBV9
CDR3nt: TGTGCCAGCAGCGTTGACGGGACTAGCCTAGATACGCAGTATTTT
CDR3aa: CASSVDGTSLDTQYF

abundance: many
d_gene: TRBD2
j_gene: TRBJ2-3
v_gene: TRBV6-5
CDR3nt: TGTGCCAGCAGAACAGCGGGAGGCCACACAGATACGCAGTATTTT
CDR3aa: CASRTAGGHTDTQYF

abundance: many
d_gene: NA
j_gene: TRBJ2-5
v_gene: TRBV5-6
CDR3nt: TGTGCCAGCAGCTTGGACGCCGGTTTGGAGACCCAGTACTTC
CDR3aa: CASSLDAGLETQYF

abundance: many
d_gene: NA
j_gene: TRBJ2-5
v_gene: TRBV20-1
CDR3nt: TGCAGTGCTAGAGGGCAGCCCCAAGAGACCCAGTACTTC
CDR3aa: CSARGQPQETQYF

abundance: NA
d_gene: NA
j_gene: TRBJ1-2
v_gene: TRBV5-1
CDR3nt: TGCGCCAGCAGCTTGGAAGGGGGTGTAAGTGGCTACACCTTC
CDR3aa: CASSLEGGVSGYTF

abundance: NA
d_gene: TRBD1
j_gene: TRBJ1-3
v_gene: TRBV18
CDR3nt: TGTGCCAGCTCGGGCCGGACAGGGAACTCTGGAAACACCATATATTTT
CDR3aa: CASSGRTGNSGNTIYF

abundance: few
d_gene: NA
j_gene: TRBJ1-1
v_gene: TRBV6-4
CDR3nt: TGTGCCAGCAGTGACCCAGACAACACTGAAGCTTTCTTT
CDR3aa: CASSDPDNTEAFF

abundance: many
d_gene: NA
j_gene: TRBJ2-7
v_gene: TRBV4-1
CDR3nt: TGCGCCAGCAGCCACACCGGAGCAGCCTACGAGCAGTACTTC
CDR3aa: CASSHTGAAYEQYF

abundance: NA
d_gene: NA
j_gene: TRBJ1-1
v_gene: TRBV2
CDR3nt: TGTGCCAGCAGTGGGGGGCAGGGACTTGCTGAAGCTTTCTTT
CDR3aa: CASSGGQGLAEAFF

abundance: NA
d_gene: NA
j_gene: TRBJ1-3
v_gene: TRBV5-1
CDR3nt: TGCGCCAGCAGCTTGGCCTGGGAGGGCACCATATATTTT
CDR3aa: CASSLAWEGTIYF

abundance: many
d_gene: NA
j_gene: TRBJ1-6
v_gene: TRBV20-1
CDR3nt: TGCAGTGCTAGAGATCGCACAGGGCTTAGGGATTCACCCCTCCACTTT
CDR3aa: CSARDRTGLRDSPLHF

abundance: many
d_gene: TRBD1
j_gene: TRBJ2-7
v_gene: TRBV3-1
CDR3nt: TGTGCCAGCAGCTCAGCCAGGGACAGGGGCGAGCAGTACTTC
CDR3aa: CASSSARDRGEQYF

abundance: few
d_gene: NA
j_gene: TRBJ2-7
v_gene: TRBV28
CDR3nt: TGTGCCAGCAGTTTACCCGGGACCTACGAGCAGTACTTC
CDR3aa: CASSLPGTYEQYF

abundance: many
d_gene: TRBD1
j_gene: TRBJ2-3
v_gene: TRBV20-1
CDR3nt: TGCAGTGCTAGTCCCACAGGGGGATTCACAGATACGCAGTATTTT
CDR3aa: CSASPTGGFTDTQYF

abundance: many
d_gene: NA
j_gene: TRBJ2-7
v_gene: TRBV5-1
CDR3nt: TGCGCCAGCAGCTTAGTTCAGGGTTCCTACGAGCAGTACTTC
CDR3aa: CASSLVQGSYEQYF

abundance: many
d_gene: NA
j_gene: TRBJ1-5
v_gene: TRBV5-1
CDR3nt: TGCGCCAGCAGCTTGGATGCGGGGGGAGGTCAGCCCCAGCATTTT
CDR3aa: CASSLDAGGGQPQHF

abundance: many
d_gene: NA
j_gene: TRBJ2-3
v_gene: TRBV15
CDR3nt: TGTGCCACCAGCAGTGGGGGCATGGATACGCAGTATTTT
CDR3aa: CATSSGGMDTQYF

abundance: many
d_gene: TRBD2
j_gene: TRBJ2-1
v_gene: TRBV2
CDR3nt: TGTGCCAGCAGACACTCCGGGACTAGCGGGAAGGACTCCTACAATGAGCAGTTCTTC
CDR3aa: CASRHSGTSGKDSYNEQFF

abundance: NA
d_gene: TRBD2
j_gene: TRBJ2-7
v_gene: TRBV18
CDR3nt: TGTGCCAGCTCACCTATAGCGGGGGTGCTCTCCTACGAGCAGTACTTC
CDR3aa: CASSPIAGVLSYEQYF

abundance: many
d_gene: NA
j_gene: TRBJ2-5
v_gene: TRBV7-2
CDR3nt: TGTGCCAGCAGCTTGGGGGCGTGGGAGACCCAGTACTTC
CDR3aa: CASSLGAWETQYF

abundance: many
d_gene: NA
j_gene: TRBJ2-7
v_gene: TRBV18
CDR3nt: TGTGCCAGCTCACCAGGTAGCGGCAAATACGAGCAGTACTTC
CDR3aa: CASSPGSGKYEQYF

abundance: NA
d_gene: TRBD2
j_gene: TRBJ2-1
v_gene: TRBV5-4
CDR3nt: TGTGCCGGCAGCTTGGGAGGAGCGGGAAACCCCTACAATGAGCAGTTCTTC
CDR3aa: CAGSLGGAGNPYNEQFF

abundance: NA
d_gene: TRBD1
j_gene: TRBJ2-7
v_gene: TRBV29-1
CDR3nt: TGCAGCGTGACCCCTCGGACAGGGCTTGGCGAGCAGTACTTC
CDR3aa: CSVTPRTGLGEQYF

abundance: many
d_gene: TRBD1
j_gene: TRBJ1-6
v_gene: TRBV5-1
CDR3nt: TGCGCCAGCAGCTTAACAGGGGACAGCCCGCCAGGACCCCTCCACTTT
CDR3aa: CASSLTGDSPPGPLHF

abundance: many
d_gene: TRBD1
j_gene: TRBJ2-5
v_gene: TRBV4-1
CDR3nt: TGCGCCAGCAGCCAAGATCATGAGGGGGCCCTAGGGGAGACCCAGTACTTC
CDR3aa: CASSQDHEGALGETQYF

abundance: many
d_gene: TRBD1
j_gene: TRBJ2-5
v_gene: TRBV24-1
CDR3nt: TGTGCCACCAGTGATTTGGTAAGGGGGACAGCCATCCAGGAGACCCAGTACTTC
CDR3aa: CATSDLVRGTAIQETQYF

abundance: many
d_gene: NA
j_gene: TRBJ2-7
v_gene: TRBV20-1
CDR3nt: TGCAGTGCTCCCGGGACTGCCGGCTCCTACGAGCAGTACTTC
CDR3aa: CSAPGTAGSYEQYF

abundance: many
d_gene: TRBD1
j_gene: TRBJ1-3
v_gene: TRBV6-1
CDR3nt: TGTGCCAGCAGCGTTACATTAACAGGGGGATATGGAAACACCATATATTTT
CDR3aa: CASSVTLTGGYGNTIYF

abundance: many
d_gene: TRBD1
j_gene: TRBJ1-2
v_gene: TRBV4-1
CDR3nt: TGCGCCAGCAGCCACCAGGGGGCCAAAAAGGACGGCTACACCTTC
CDR3aa: CASSHQGAKKDGYTF

abundance: many
d_gene: TRBD1
j_gene: TRBJ1-5
v_gene: TRBV5-4
CDR3nt: TGTGCCAGCAGCTCAGGACAGGGGAATCAGCCCCAGCATTTT
CDR3aa: CASSSGQGNQPQHF